The rows below give T cell receptor beta chains drawn from one sample of a study of T cell responses to AZD1222 COVID-19 vaccine. The assay was immunoSEQ multiplex PCR, and TCRdb's table has in-frame clones only and misses some. The sample yields more than 95,000 clones, 75% to 90% seen once. The sample in question was peripheral blood, obtained 28 days after the second AZD1222 dose. Source of these receptors: an adult who received the AZD1222 COVID-19 vaccine. CDR3s leave out the opening cysteine and the closing phenylalanine or tryptophan. Clone size, where shown, is once, few, many, or a class for clones that have expanded.

clone size	V gene	CDR3 protein
few	TRBV6-5	ASSWGRQPPYEQY
.	TRBV4-1	ASSQRGPNTEAF
.	TRBV9	AGSVAPSTGTSGGAHNEQF
.	TRBV5-4	ASTEVVDYGYT
.	TRBV19	ASSPVQGETQY
.	TRBV7-2	ASSSHRGQYLDTGELF
.	TRBV7-9	ASSLEPNSYNEQF
once	TRBV7-9	ASSSRGRVDYGYT
.	TRBV7-2	ASSPTRGTDTQY
.	TRBV11-3	ASSLNGGSSTDTQY
.	TRBV4-3	ASSQDSRESQF
.	TRBV19	AVGQGYNQPQH
.	TRBV30	AWGGGGPRKLF
.	TRBV6-5	ASSTDRAGANVLT
once	TRBV6-5	ASGLGGSEQY
.	TRBV4-1	ASSPGHGSNEKLF
.	TRBV3-1/TRBV3-2	ASSQGNYGYT
.	TRBV11-2	ASSPGVQRTRETQY
.	TRBV28	ASRRTGTNYGYT
.	TRBV7-6	ASSASGEYNEQF
few	TRBV6-2/TRBV6-3	ASSHLNEQY
.	TRBV11-3	ASSGSNRGPLSYEQY
.	TRBV24-1	ATSDTGTSGSIGDTQY
.	TRBV11-3	ASSLGQGLARTTGELF
.	TRBV9	ASSVDPSRGPDTEAF
.	TRBV13	ASSPGETGELF
.	TRBV19	ASSIQGGGINEQF
.	TRBV5-5	AVPRGRNDEQY
.	TRBV6-5	ASSYSQGWGYT
.	TRBV9	ASSVFWGRSSGANVLT
few	TRBV23-1	ASGLGPSNQPQH
.	TRBV18	ASSFTTGLQETQY
.	TRBV6-2/TRBV6-3	ASSYTAHRGQPQH
.	TRBV24-1	ATSERTSGQETQY
once	TRBV15	ATSRDKGQTGGTAEAF
.	TRBV9	ASMGRLNTEAF
.	TRBV6-5	ASSHLAVRYNEQF
.	TRBV28	ASLTRANTGELF
.	TRBV6-1	ASSEEYVDWGVGGYT
.	TRBV24-1	ATRGGFDNQPQH
.	TRBV27	ASRRGGNLNQPQH
.	TRBV5-4	ASSPRTGGAGVRYT
.	TRBV2	ASRVVRLEQY
.	TRBV4-2	ASSQSTETSGATDTQY
.	TRBV10-2	ASSGIGMEDGYT
.	TRBV5-1	ASSLYRVDTEAF
.	TRBV13	ASSLNRDTYEQY
.	TRBV4-1	ASSQLGVIQGGETQY
once	TRBV29-1	SVESTTGQNTEAF
.	TRBV4-1	ASRGRTQGTYEQY
.	TRBV14	ASSQVSGLDADTQY
.	TRBV5-1	ASSLWGEVEKLF